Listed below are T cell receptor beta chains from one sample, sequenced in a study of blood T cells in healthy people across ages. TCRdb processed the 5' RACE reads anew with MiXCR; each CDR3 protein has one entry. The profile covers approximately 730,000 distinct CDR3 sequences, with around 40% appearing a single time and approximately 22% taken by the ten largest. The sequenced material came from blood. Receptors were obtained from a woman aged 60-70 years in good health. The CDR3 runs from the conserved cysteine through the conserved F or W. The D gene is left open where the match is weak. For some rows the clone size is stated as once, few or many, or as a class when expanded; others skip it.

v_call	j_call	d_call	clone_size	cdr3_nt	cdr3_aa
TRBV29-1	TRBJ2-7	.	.	TGCAGCGTGCAAAGGGGGGGAGGAGAGCAGTACTTC	CSVQRGGGEQYF
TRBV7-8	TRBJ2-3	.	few	TGTGCCAGCAGCTTAGCGGGGGAAGGGCTCCTTCGCACAGATACGCAGTATTTT	CASSLAGEGLLRTDTQYF
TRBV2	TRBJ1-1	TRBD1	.	TGTGCCAGCAGGGACGGTTGGGACAGTGCTGAAGCTTTCTTT	CASRDGWDSAEAFF
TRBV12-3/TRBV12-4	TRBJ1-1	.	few	TGTGCCAGCAGTTTCGGAGGGCTAGAGTCGAAAAACACTGAAGCTTTCTTT	CASSFGGLESKNTEAFF
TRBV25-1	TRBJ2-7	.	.	TGTGCCAGCAGTTCTCCTCTCAGGGCCGGCTACGAGCAGTACTTC	CASSSPLRAGYEQYF
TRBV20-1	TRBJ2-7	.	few	TGCAGTGGTAGGGGAGGGACAGGAGACTACGAGCAGTACTTC	CSGRGGTGDYEQYF
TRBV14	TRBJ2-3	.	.	TGTGCCAGCAGCGGAGGCGCCGGCGCAGATACGCAGTATTTT	CASSGGAGADTQYF
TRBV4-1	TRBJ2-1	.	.	TGCGCCAGCAGCCAAGAACCAGGGTACGAGCAGTTCTTC	CASSQEPGYEQFF
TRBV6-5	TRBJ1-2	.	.	TGTGCCAGCAGTTACCGAGGGGAGGCGGTCTTCTATGGCTACACCTTC	CASSYRGEAVFYGYTF
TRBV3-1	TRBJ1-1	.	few	TGTGCCAGCGGGGGAGAAGGTCATGCGGCTGAAGCTTTCTTT	CASGGEGHAAEAFF